This T cell receptor beta chain was identified in a study of T-cell memory formation after mild COVID-19. Only a few counts were recorded for this clonotype. Antigen: not known. Each CDR3 protein is one row after TCRdb ran MiXCR on the 5' RACE reads. Among 100,000 or so distinct CDR3 sequences listed, over 8.5% were seen once. Notes on the study in general: Clones from the second wave (peaking day 37) had unconfirmed SARS-CoV-2 specificity. Pre-infection memory contained some responding clones, which suggested that cross-reactive memory had joined. Shrinking CD4+ clones resided mostly in CM and EM, and CD8+ ones in EMRA.

CDR1 and CDR2 from the germline V gene are KGHSY and FQNENV. Trimming took 6 bases from V and 5 from J; bases not matched to a gene: 8. This CDR3 contains 14 residues. The sample consisted of PBMCs or a T cell subset sorted from them (not recorded which). The J gene is TRBJ2-7, the V gene TRBV16, with TRBD1 matching over 9 bases. The origin of this receptor is a man between 18 and 35 years old who had mild COVID-19 (a few samples of this study predate the infection). Cell type and time point are not known. Here the CDR3 DNA reads TGTGCCAGCAGTTCCGGGACAGGGTCCGACGAGCAGTACTTC. Its protein product is CASSSGTGSDEQYF.